The 26 T cell receptor beta chains below were found in one sample sequenced in a study of blood T cell repertoires in COVID-19. Libraries were prepared by immunoSEQ multiplex PCR; TCRdb keeps only in-frame clonotypes and omits some of them. This sample carries some 97,000 clones, roughly 88% of them seen once, and the ten largest clones take 4.5% to 6.5%. Sequencing was done on a sample of peripheral blood. All receptors come from a human donor in a cohort sampled during active COVID-19.

The rearrangement uses TRBV28 and TRBJ2-2, with D perhaps TRBD1 (7 bases). Germline V gives CDR1 MDHEN, CDR2 SYDVKM. V was trimmed by 6 bases and J by 5 bases, leaving 19 bases between them. This CDR3 has 16 amino acids. CDR3 sequence: CASRKRSAGGTGELFF. The CDR3 DNA reads as TGTGCCAGCAGAAAAAGGTCGGCAGGGGGGACCGGGGAGCTGTTTTTT.

The genes are TRBV21-1 and TRBJ2-5; the DNA was not compared with TRBD1, the D call given in the table. TRBV21-1 is designated a pseudogene. The CDR3 runs to 16 residues. CDR3 amino acids: CASSKDLGSSGETQYF. The CDR3 DNA sequence: TGTGCCAGCAGCAAAGATCTTGGCAGCTCAGGAGAGACCCAGTACTTC.

The rearrangement joins TRBV4-3 to TRBJ1-5, with D perhaps matching TRBD1 (6 bases). Trimming stripped 0 bases from V and 3 bases from J, with 18 bases between. Germline CDR1 reads LGHNA; CDR2 reads YSLEER. The CDR3 has 18 amino acids. The chain's CDR3 is CASSQDGGARPLNQPQHF. The CDR3 DNA is TGCGCCAGCAGCCAAGATGGGGGGGCCAGGCCTCTCAATCAGCCCCAGCATTTT.

V and J are TRBV7-9 and TRBJ2-7, with TRBD2 matching 8 bases. The CDR3 contains 14 residues. V lost 5 bases to trimming and J lost 3 bases; unmatched junction nucleotides: 6. Germline CDR1 is SEHNR and CDR2 is FQNEAQ (reference sequence). The CDR3 coding sequence is TGTGCCAGCAGCCGGGAGGGGGGAATCTACGAGCAGTACTTC. This encodes CASSREGGIYEQYF. Full variable domain (outside the CDR3, taken from reference TRBV7-9 and TRBJ2-7): DTGVSQNPRHKITKRGQNVTFRCDPISEHNRLYWYRQTLGQGPEFLTYFQNEAQLEKSRLLSDRFSAERPKGSFSTLEIQRTEQGDSAMYLCASSREGGIYEQYFGPGTRLTVT.

The chain joins TRBV5-4 to TRBJ2-5, with D possibly being TRBD2 (5 bases). V lost 4 bases, J lost 6 bases, and 19 bases lay in between. Germline loops: CDR1 SGHNT, CDR2 YYREEE (reference sequence). The CDR3 covers 15 residues. The CDR3 loop reads CASSPGIGSVKTQYF. CDR3 in DNA: TGTGCCAGCAGCCCGGGGATTGGGTCCGTAAAGACCCAGTACTTC.

This chain uses TRBV5-4 with TRBJ1-1; 9 bases line up with TRBD1. V lost 0 bases and J lost 1; bases outside the gene matches: 10. The CDR3 totals 18 residues. The germline V gene encodes CDR1 SGHNT and CDR2 YYREEE (reference sequence). This CDR3 reads CASSLAPTGGRRNTEAFF. CDR3 coding DNA: TGTGCCAGCAGCTTGGCCCCAACAGGGGGCCGAAGGAACACTGAAGCTTTCTTT.

V gene TRBV10-1 combines with J gene TRBJ2-7; no clear D gene. Trimming cost V 2 bases and J 6 bases, with 23 bases left between them. The length of the CDR3 is 17 residues. Germline V gives CDR1 WNHNN, CDR2 SYGVQD (reference sequence). Written as DNA, the CDR3 is TGCGCCAGCAGTGAGGGTAGCACGAGGATTTGGTTCAGCGAGCAGTACTTC. Its translation is CASSEGSTRIWFSEQYF.

The chain has TRBV5-8 and TRBJ1-6, with D tentatively TRBD1 (6 bases). V gave up 4 bases and J gave up 2 bases, with 10 bases separating them. Germline loops: CDR1 SGHTS, CDR2 YDEGEE. This CDR3 comprises 15 residues. As DNA, the CDR3 is TGTGCCAGCAGCAACAGGGTCACCTATAATTCACCCCTCCACTTT. It specifies CASSNRVTYNSPLHF.

The V gene is TRBV28, the J gene TRBJ2-1; tentatively, D is TRBD2 (5 bases). V was pared by 7 bases and J by 4 bases, with 23 bases between. This CDR3 is 17 amino acids long. Per germline, CDR1 MDHEN and CDR2 SYDVKM. CDR3 in amino acids: CASNPLLGLADYNEQFF. The CDR3 coding sequence is TGTGCCAGCAATCCACTCCTTGGACTGGCGGATTACAATGAGCAGTTCTTC.

The rearrangement uses TRBV4-1 and TRBJ2-6, with TRBD2 matching over 7 bases. The CDR3 spans 16 residues. V lost 3 bases to trimming and J lost 2 bases; unmatched junction nucleotides: 4. Germline V gene lookup returns CDR1 MGHRA and CDR2 YSYEKL. The CDR3 DNA reads TGCGCCAGCAGCCAGAGGGAGGGGACTGGGGCCAACGTCCTGACTTTC. Translation: CASSQREGTGANVLTF.

This chain connects TRBV3-1 (or the pseudogene TRBV3-2) to TRBJ2-7; 11 positions match TRBD2. Germline V gene data show CDR1 as LGHDT and CDR2 as YNNKEL (reference sequence). The junction had 5 bases not matched to a gene; V was cut back by 1 base and J by 3 bases. CDR3 length: 16 amino acids. Written as DNA, the CDR3 is TGTGCCAGCAGCCAAGGTCCCCTAGCGGGAGGCTACGAGCAGTACTTC. Translating it yields CASSQGPLAGGYEQYF.

The chain combines TRBV10-2 with TRBJ2-7, with 12 bases identical to TRBD1. The germline V gene encodes CDR1 WSHSY and CDR2 SAAADI. The ends lost 5 bases at V and 2 bases at J; junction bases unmatched: 4. The CDR3 is 15 amino acids. CDR3 residues: CASSTGTGGTYEQYF. The CDR3 nucleotides are TGCGCCAGCAGTACCGGGACAGGGGGCACCTACGAGCAGTACTTC.

J is TRBJ2-7 and V is TRBV27; TRBD1 matches 9 bases. The CDR3 extends over 14 amino acids. Germline V lookup: CDR1 MNHEY, CDR2 SMNVEV (reference sequence). V was clipped by 5 bases and J by 2 bases; unmatched bases: 4. The CDR3 loop is CASSGGQGPYEQYF. As DNA, the CDR3 is TGTGCCAGCAGTGGGGGACAGGGACCCTACGAGCAGTACTTC.

The rearrangement joins TRBV27 to TRBJ2-2; possible D gene TRBD1, 6 bases. This CDR3 is 18 amino acids long. V was pared by 6 bases and J by 2 bases, with 22 bases between. The germline CDR1 and CDR2 sequences are MNHEY and SMNVEV (reference sequence). CDR3: CASSPHGGPFSNTGELFF. As DNA, the CDR3 is TGTGCCAGCAGCCCCCATGGGGGCCCTTTTTCAAACACCGGGGAGCTGTTTTTT.

The rearrangement joins TRBV5-4 to TRBJ2-5; 7 bases are a match to TRBD2. The CDR3 is 17 amino acids. Unmatched junction bases numbered 13, after V lost 4 bases and J lost 1 base. Germline-derived CDR1 and CDR2 are SGHNT and YYREEE (reference sequence). The CDR3, as DNA: TGTGCCAGCAGCGCTACGATGTCAGCGGGAACCCAAGAGACCCAGTACTTC. It specifies CASSATMSAGTQETQYF.

The chain couples TRBV11-2 to TRBJ1-1; D not resolved. V was pared by 4 bases and J by 7 bases, with 7 bases between. Germline V gene lookup returns CDR1 SGHAT and CDR2 FQNNGV. This CDR3 contains 11 residues. CDR3 nucleotide sequence: TGTGCCAGCAGCTCCCTCTTTGAAGCTTTCTTT. It translates to CASSSLFEAFF. The variable domain in full, completed from reference TRBV11-2 and TRBJ1-1, reads EAGVAQSPRYKIIEKRQSVAFWCNPISGHATLYWYQQILGQGPKLLIQFQNNGVVDDSQLPKDRFSAERLKGVDSTLKIQPAKLEDSAVYLCASSSLFEAFFGQGTRLTVV.

The chain carries TRBV5-1 and TRBJ2-7; 11 positions agree with TRBD2. The V and J ends lost 7 bases and 4 bases, in that order; junction bases with no gene match: 13. This CDR3 spans 16 amino acids. Germline CDR1 SGHRS, CDR2 YFSETQ. As DNA, the CDR3 is TGCGCCAGCCGACCCCTGATAGCGGGAGGGACGTACGAGCAGTACTTC. It encodes CASRPLIAGGTYEQYF.

The sample holds one count of this clone. The gene calls are TRBV29-1 and TRBJ2-2; D might be TRBD2 (6 bases). Germline CDR1 and CDR2: SQVTM and ANQGSEA. The CDR3 runs 14 residues. The V end was cut by 1 base, the J end by 4 bases, with 10 bases between. The CDR3 region is CSVEGLEGTGELFF. CDR3 nucleotide sequence: TGCAGCGTTGAAGGACTAGAGGGCACCGGGGAGCTGTTTTTT.

The chain has TRBV28 and TRBJ2-1; TRBD2 is a possible D gene (5 bases). Germline-derived CDR1 and CDR2 are MDHEN and SYDVKM. Trimming shortened V by 1 base and J by 15 bases, and 13 bases separated the two germline ends. The CDR3 covers 12 residues. CDR3 residues: CASSLYAGGPFF. The CDR3 coding sequence is TGTGCCAGCAGTTTATACGCGGGCGGACCGTTCTTC.

The V gene is TRBV18, the J gene TRBJ2-7; D call uncertain. The V gene's germline CDR1 is KGHSH and CDR2 LQKENI. The V and J ends lost 3 bases and 0 bases respectively, with 6 bases between them. This CDR3 has 13 residues. The CDR3 is CASSPRSSYEQYF. As DNA, the CDR3 is TGTGCCAGCTCACCCCGGAGCTCCTACGAGCAGTACTTC. The full variable domain, its missing parts supplied by reference TRBV18 and TRBJ2-7, is NAGVMQNPRHLVRRRGQEARLRCSPMKGHSHVYWYRQLPEEGLKFMVYLQKENIIDESGMPKERFSAEFPKEGPSILRIQQVVRGDSAAYFCASSPRSSYEQYFGPGTRLTVT.

The genes are TRBV4-1 and TRBJ2-3; 7 bases are shared with TRBD2. Germline assignment: CDR1 MGHRA and CDR2 YSYEKL. Trimming took 3 bases from V and 1 from J; bases not matched to a gene: 22. The length of the CDR3 is 21 residues. The CDR3 here is CASSHPNAAGVSPRGTDTQYF. CDR3 nucleotide sequence: TGCGCCAGCAGCCACCCAAACGCGGCGGGAGTCTCTCCCCGGGGCACAGATACGCAGTATTTT.

This clone was picked up one time. V is TRBV2 and J is TRBJ1-1; the match to TRBD1 covers 7 bases. V was clipped by 6 bases and J by 2 bases; unmatched bases: 3. CDR3 length: 13 amino acids. Per germline, CDR1 SNHLY and CDR2 FYNNEI. Here the CDR3 reads CASSGTANTEAFF. In nucleotides, the CDR3 is TGTGCCAGCAGCGGGACAGCCAACACTGAAGCTTTCTTT.

This clone has more than one count but fewer than ten. The chain employs TRBV5-1 and TRBJ1-2; 11 bases match TRBD1. Germline V gene lookup returns CDR1 SGHRS and CDR2 YFSETQ. This CDR3 spans 16 amino acids. The V and J ends lost 0 bases and 7 bases, in that order; junction bases with no gene match: 8. CDR3 protein: CASSLAGQGAVSGYTF. The CDR3 coding sequence is TGCGCCAGCAGCTTGGCCGGACAGGGGGCAGTAAGTGGCTACACCTTC.

As for this clone: One end of the junction is discordant with germline, which a read error may explain. This chain joins TRBV7-7 and TRBJ2-7; TRBD1 aligns across 7 bases. Germline CDR1 reads SSHAT; CDR2 reads FNYEAQ (reference sequence). CDR3 size: 13 residues. The CDR3 is CASSPRQGGEQYF. Written as DNA, the CDR3 is TGTGCTAGCAGCCCCCGACAGGGCGGCGAGCAGTACTTC.

As concerns this clone: It is unclear where the CDR3 begins or ends on the DNA, so no DNA is shown, and the CDR3 is as TCRdb lists it. The chain is built from TRBV7-8 and TRBJ2-1; TRBD2, the D gene given by the table, was not confirmed from the DNA. The germline V gene has CDR1 SGHVS and CDR2 FQNEAQ. The CDR3 is 14 residues long, counting both termini. The CDR3 loop reads CASSLVASGSLWFF.

The J gene is TRBJ2-3, the V gene TRBV30; the D gene is possibly TRBD1 (6 bases). V lost 2 bases to trimming and J lost 2 bases, with 11 bases between them. The CDR3 loop spans 14 amino acids. Germline V gene sequence: CDR1 GTSNPN, CDR2 SVGIG (reference sequence). The CDR3 DNA reads TGTGCCTGGAGTCCAGGGGAAAACACAGATACGCAGTATTTT. This codes for CAWSPGENTDTQYF.